This note documents a single TCR beta chain sequence. What it recognizes is unknown. This specimen comes from a study of cytomegalovirus exposure and HLA in healthy donors. Whole-study context: Around four fifths of around 390 genotyped donors fell in the Caucasian-associated ancestry cluster.

PCR was performed using 60 Vbeta and 13 Jbeta primers. Here immunoSEQ multiplex PCR was the method, and the copy in TCRdb shows in-frame clones only, minus some. The repertoire holds 90,000 to 110,000 clones, roughly 80% seen once, with approximately 6.9% in the top ten. Study observations and caveats: A highly shared variant cluster was judged a likely technical artifact.

Trimming shortened V by 4 bases and J by 0 bases, and 12 bases separated the two germline ends. Germline CDR1 is LNHNV and CDR2 is YYDKDF (reference sequence). CDR3 length equals 16 residues. The sample consisted of PBMCs. The source of this sequence is a man younger than 45 in good health and CMV-seropositive. This chain connects TRBV15 to TRBJ1-4; D unclear. CDR3 region: CATSKDFAATNEKLFF. In DNA form, the CDR3 reads TGTGCCACCAGCAAGGACTTTGCTGCAACTAATGAAAAACTGTTTTTT.